What follows are 26 T cell receptor beta chains derived from one specimen sequenced in a study of cytomegalovirus exposure and HLA in healthy donors. Sequencing was performed with immunoSEQ multiplex PCR; in TCRdb, only in-frame clones are kept and a portion is missing. The sample includes more than 100,000 clones, approximately 88% of them seen just once. Sequencing was done on a sample of PBMCs. The receptors originated from a woman under 30 in good health and CMV-seropositive.

The rearrangement uses TRBV5-6 and TRBJ1-2, with D uncertain. The CDR3 is made up of 16 amino acids. CDR1 SGHDT and CDR2 YYEEEE come from the germline V gene. The V end lost 4 bases, the J end lost 7 bases, and 23 bases lay between the germline ends. CDR3 nucleotide sequence: TGTGCCAGCAGCATAGACGGGGTTGGCTGGGCATTTGGCTACACCTTC. This codes for CASSIDGVGWAFGYTF. The full variable domain, in which reference TRBV5-6 and TRBJ1-2 provide the parts outside the CDR3, is DAGVTQSPTHLIKTRGQQVTLRCSPKSGHDTVSWYQQALGQGPQFIFQYYEEEERQRGNFPDRFSGHQFPNYSSELNVNALLLGDSALYLCASSIDGVGWAFGYTFGSGTRLTVV.

The J gene is TRBJ2-1, the V gene TRBV11-3; D uncertain. Trimming took off 4 bases at V and 2 bases at J, with 12 bases between the two ends. CDR3 length: 15 residues. The germline V gene encodes CDR1 SGHNT and CDR2 YENEEA. The CDR3 sequence is CASSSPPSAYNEQFF. Written as DNA, the CDR3 is TGTGCCAGCAGCTCCCCGCCGAGCGCCTACAATGAGCAGTTCTTC.

The V and J genes are TRBV11-2 and TRBJ2-3; 10 bases agree with TRBD1. Looked up from germline, CDR1 is SGHAT and CDR2 is FQNNGV. V lost 3 bases, J lost 4 bases, and 4 bases stayed unmatched. The CDR3 runs to 15 residues. CDR3 sequence (DNA): TGTGCCAGCAGCTTGGACAGGGGGATGGCAGATACGCAGTATTTT. This encodes CASSLDRGMADTQYF. The entire variable domain, with the rest obtained from reference TRBV11-2 and TRBJ2-3, is as follows: EAGVAQSPRYKIIEKRQSVAFWCNPISGHATLYWYQQILGQGPKLLIQFQNNGVVDDSQLPKDRFSAERLKGVDSTLKIQPAKLEDSAVYLCASSLDRGMADTQYFGPGTRLTVL.

The chain recombines TRBV27 with TRBJ2-3, with 8 bases matching TRBD2. Germline-derived CDR1 and CDR2 are MNHEY and SMNVEV (reference sequence). CDR3 size: 15 residues. The V segment lost 6 bases and the J segment 3 bases; nucleotides outside the gene matches: 8. The CDR3 loop is CASRGVAGWTDTQYF. The CDR3 nucleotides are TGTGCCAGCAGGGGGGTAGCGGGGTGGACAGATACGCAGTATTTT.

The chain links TRBV5-1 to TRBJ2-3; 7 bases are a match to TRBD1. Germline lookup yields CDR1 SGHRS and CDR2 YFSETQ. V lost 6 bases and J lost 6; bases outside the gene matches: 7. The CDR3 runs 13 residues. This chain's CDR3 is CASKITGEDTQYF. CDR3 in DNA: TGCGCCAGCAAGATAACAGGGGAGGATACGCAGTATTTT.

This clone was observed a handful of times. The genes are TRBV2 and TRBJ1-6, with 7 bases identical to TRBD1. The CDR3 has 16 residues. Germline CDR1 and CDR2: SNHLY and FYNNEI. Trimming at V came to 7 bases and at J to 2 bases, leaving 8 bases not matched to a gene. CDR3 in amino acids: CASIGTGVTYNSPLHF. CDR3 nucleotides: TGTGCCAGCATAGGAACAGGGGTAACCTATAATTCACCCCTCCACTTT.

This chain links TRBV5-1 with TRBJ2-3, with 10 bases fitting TRBD1. V shed 5 bases, J shed 6 bases, and the junction held 12 bases outside the gene matches. Germline CDR1 and CDR2: SGHRS and YFSETQ. The length of the CDR3 is 16 residues. The CDR3 DNA reads TGCGCCAGCAGAGCCCCGACAGGGGGCCAGCCGGATACGCAGTATTTT. Translating it yields CASRAPTGGQPDTQYF.

This clone was picked up one time. V usage is TRBV4-1 and J usage is TRBJ2-2; D may be TRBD1 (6 bases). The CDR3 spans 16 residues. The germline V gene encodes CDR1 MGHRA and CDR2 YSYEKL. V lost 2 bases and J 6 bases, leaving 16 bases between the germline ends. The CDR3, as DNA: TGCGCCAGCAGCCAACCACGACAGGTTCTATCCGGGGAGCTGTTTTTT. It specifies CASSQPRQVLSGELFF.

V and J are TRBV25-1 and TRBJ1-1; TRBD1 is a possible D gene (6 bases). The CDR3 loop spans 14 amino acids. The germline V and J ends were trimmed by 2 bases and 4 bases, with 11 bases remaining between them. Germline V gene sequence: CDR1 MGHDK, CDR2 SYGVNS. The CDR3 loop is CASSETGLFTEAFF. Written as DNA, the CDR3 is TGTGCCAGCAGTGAAACAGGGCTTTTCACTGAAGCTTTCTTT.

The V gene is TRBV2, the J gene TRBJ1-1; a possible D gene is TRBD1 (5 bases). Trimming removed 6 bases from V and 3 bases from J, with 8 bases in between. Looked up from germline, CDR1 is SNHLY and CDR2 is FYNNEI. CDR3 length equals 12 residues. CDR3 protein: CASRAGYTEAFF. CDR3 nucleotides: TGTGCCAGCAGAGCAGGGTACACTGAAGCTTTCTTT.

The chain links TRBV5-4 to TRBJ2-1; 9 bases fit TRBD1. Trimming at V came to 0 bases and at J to 5 bases, leaving 6 bases not matched to a gene. Germline assignment: CDR1 SGHNT and CDR2 YYREEE (reference sequence). This CDR3 is built from 16 residues. This chain's CDR3 is CASSLVITGGNNEQFF. In DNA form, the CDR3 reads TGTGCCAGCAGCTTGGTCATAACAGGGGGCAACAATGAGCAGTTCTTC.

The rearrangement joins TRBV30 to TRBJ1-1; D gene ambiguous. There are 14 residues in the CDR3. Looked up from germline, CDR1 is GTSNPN and CDR2 is SVGIG (reference sequence). V was trimmed by 3 bases and J by 5 bases, leaving 16 bases between them. CDR3 sequence reads: CAWRAPSESTEAFF. In nucleotides, the CDR3 is TGTGCCTGGAGGGCCCCCTCGGAGTCAACTGAAGCTTTCTTT.

The chain joins TRBV5-1 to TRBJ1-3; a possible D gene is TRBD1 (6 bases). The CDR3 covers 16 residues. V lost 0 bases and J 0 bases, leaving 10 bases between the germline ends. The V gene's germline CDR1 is SGHRS and CDR2 YFSETQ. The CDR3: CASSLAGASSGNTIYF. CDR3 bases: TGCGCCAGCAGCTTGGCAGGGGCTAGCTCTGGAAACACCATATATTTT.

Only one count was recorded for this clone. The chain combines TRBV2 with TRBJ2-2; 10 nucleotides agree with TRBD1. V shed 8 bases, J shed 6 bases, and the junction held 6 bases outside the gene matches. Germline V lookup: CDR1 SNHLY, CDR2 FYNNEI. CDR3 length: 14 residues. The CDR3 sequence is CASGGQGGSGELFF. CDR3 nucleotides: TGTGCCAGCGGTGGACAGGGGGGATCCGGGGAGCTGTTTTTT.

This clone was detected once. The chain recombines TRBV5-8 with TRBJ1-5; D is uncertain. The CDR3 extends over 14 amino acids. Germline V gives CDR1 SGHTS, CDR2 YDEGEE. Between the trimmed V and J ends, which lost 2 bases and 0 bases, there was a span of 6 bases. The CDR3: CASSFRFSNQPQHF. The CDR3 bases are TGTGCCAGCAGCTTCAGGTTTAGCAATCAGCCCCAGCATTTT.

The chain joins TRBV27 to TRBJ2-5, with 9 bases fitting TRBD2. Germline V gene sequence: CDR1 MNHEY, CDR2 SMNVEV (reference sequence). The V and J ends lost 8 bases and 4 bases, in that order; junction bases with no gene match: 5. The CDR3 length is 13 residues. For the CDR3, the DNA is TGTGCCAGCTCGCCACTAGCGGGAGAGACCCAGTACTTC. It codes for CASSPLAGETQYF.

The chain carries TRBV2 and TRBJ1-2; maybe TRBD1 (5 bases). The CDR3 sequence is 13 residues long. V was cut by 3 bases and J by 6 bases, with 11 bases left in between. Germline lookup yields CDR1 SNHLY and CDR2 FYNNEI. The CDR3 region has the DNA TGTGCCAGCAGTGAGCAGGGTATCAATGGCTACACCTTC. As protein: CASSEQGINGYTF.

V gene TRBV5-1 combines with J gene TRBJ2-3, with TRBD2 matching over 7 bases. CDR1 is SGHRS, CDR2 YFSETQ, per germline. The length of the CDR3 is 17 residues. V shed 1 base and J 4 bases; nucleotides not matched to a gene: 12. CDR3 loop: CASSLTGGGVYADTQYF. In DNA, the CDR3 is TGCGCCAGCAGCTTGACCGGTGGGGGGGTCTACGCAGATACGCAGTATTTT.

The chain couples TRBV6-5 to TRBJ1-2, with 7 bases matching TRBD1. The CDR3 covers 14 residues. J gave up 8 bases and V 6 bases, and 12 bases lay outside the gene matches. In germline, CDR1 is MNHEY, CDR2 SVGAGI. The CDR3: CASSLINRGEGYTF. CDR3 nucleotides: TGTGCCAGCAGCCTTATCAACAGGGGAGAAGGCTACACCTTC.

V is TRBV21-1 and J is TRBJ2-7; the table names TRBD2, a call not compared with the DNA. TRBV21-1 is recorded as a pseudogene. The CDR3 sequence is 17 residues long. CDR3 DNA: TGTGCCAGCAGCAAACGGCCTAGCGGGGGACCCTCCTACGAGCAGTACTTC. Its protein product is CASSKRPSGGPSYEQYF.

CDR3 coding DNA: TGTGCCAGCAGCCAGACAGATACGCAGTATTTT. It specifies CASSQTDTQYF. This chain links TRBV7-9 with TRBJ2-3, with no clear D. V lost 5 bases to trimming and J lost 3 bases, with 3 bases between them. Germline lookup yields CDR1 SEHNR and CDR2 FQNEAQ (reference sequence). The CDR3 has 11 amino acids. Combining the CDR3 with reference TRBV7-9 and TRBJ2-3 gives the whole variable domain DTGVSQNPRHKITKRGQNVTFRCDPISEHNRLYWYRQTLGQGPEFLTYFQNEAQLEKSRLLSDRFSAERPKGSFSTLEIQRTEQGDSAMYLCASSQTDTQYFGPGTRLTVL.

J is TRBJ2-7 and V is TRBV2, with TRBD1 identical over 9 bases. CDR3 length: 14 amino acids. The germline V gene has CDR1 SNHLY and CDR2 FYNNEI. J gave up 6 bases and V 0 bases, and 3 bases lay outside the gene matches. Written as DNA, the CDR3 is TGTGCCAGCAGTGAAGCAACGACAGGGGGCGAGCAGTACTTC. Translation: CASSEATTGGEQYF.

This chain joins TRBV5-1 and TRBJ2-7, with D possibly being TRBD1 (5 bases). The CDR3 consists of 14 residues. V dropped 0 bases and J dropped 1 base, with 8 bases sitting between them. Germline values: CDR1 SGHRS, CDR2 YFSETQ. CDR3 sequence reads: CASSLEAGSYEQYF. The DNA for the CDR3 is TGCGCCAGCAGCTTGGAAGCAGGGTCCTACGAGCAGTACTTC. Complete variable domain (other parts from reference TRBV5-1 and TRBJ2-7): KAGVTQTPRYLIKTRGQQVTLSCSPISGHRSVSWYQQTPGQGLQFLFEYFSETQRNKGNFPGRFSGRQFSNSRSEMNVSTLELGDSALYLCASSLEAGSYEQYFGPGTRLTVT.

This chain uses TRBV30 with TRBJ2-2; no clear D. Trimming took off 0 bases at V and 4 bases at J, with 15 bases between the two ends. Germline V gene sequence: CDR1 GTSNPN, CDR2 SVGIG (reference sequence). This CDR3 spans 16 amino acids. The CDR3 nucleotides are TGTGCCTGGAGTGTTTCGATGGTGACTTTCACCGGGGAGCTGTTTTTT. Translation: CAWSVSMVTFTGELFF.

The V call is TRBV9, the J call TRBJ1-1, with 9 positions matching TRBD1. J gave up 2 bases and V 4 bases, and 9 bases lay outside the gene matches. Germline CDR1 and CDR2: SGDLS and YYNGEE. The CDR3 sequence is 16 residues long. CDR3 DNA sequence: TGTGCCAGCAGCAGAACAGGGGGCATGGGAAACACTGAAGCTTTCTTT. Protein: CASSRTGGMGNTEAFF.

The chain uses TRBV7-6 and TRBJ1-6, with TRBD1 identical over 10 bases. The CDR3 is made up of 17 amino acids. From germline, CDR1 is SGHVS and CDR2 FNYEAQ. V trimming: 1 base; J trimming: 5 bases; junction bases outside the gene matches: 5. As DNA, the CDR3 is TGTGCCAGCAGCTTAGAAGAGACAGGGGGCCATAATTCACCCCTCCACTTT. Amino acid sequence: CASSLEETGGHNSPLHF.